This is a list of T cell receptor beta chains from one sample in a study of T cells in Graves' hyperthyroidism and ophthalmopathy. TCRdb passed the multiplex PCR reads through MiXCR, listing each CDR3 protein once. The top ten hold roughly 10% of the sample, which has hundreds of thousands of distinct CDR3 sequences, 14% seen once. The specimen was blood. These receptors were collected from a woman younger than 35 with Graves' hyperthyroidism. Each CDR3 is given with its conserved first and last residue. The D gene is left open where the match is weak. Size values are once, few and many counts, or a class for expanded clones, and some rows have none.

>TRBJ2-2|TRBD2|TRBV7-2|.
TGTGCCAGCAGCCCGCCGGGACTAGCGGGAGAGCCCACCGGGGAGCTGTTTTTT
CASSPPGLAGEPTGELFF
>TRBJ1-1|TRBD1|TRBV20-1|.
TGCAGTGCCTCCATTTTGGGACAGGAGGCTGAAGCCTTCTTT
CSASILGQEAEAFF
>TRBJ2-2|.|TRBV3-1|.
TGTGCCAGCAGACGACAGAGCACCGGGGAGCTGTTTTTT
CASRRQSTGELFF
>TRBJ1-2|.|TRBV7-9|.
TGTGCCAGCAGCTTAGCAGGGACGCCGCTGCCCGGCTACACCTTC
CASSLAGTPLPGYTF
>TRBJ2-1|.|TRBV6-2/TRBV6-3|.
TGTGCCAGCAGTTACTCGGGGAGAAACAATGAGCAGTTCTTC
CASSYSGRNNEQFF
>TRBJ1-1|.|TRBV7-9|many
TGTGCCAGCAGGCATAACCCCCCGGGACGGCGGAACACTGAAGCTTTCTTT
CASRHNPPGRRNTEAFF
>TRBJ1-1|.|TRBV20-1|.
TGCAGTGCTAGGTGGGTTCACACTGAAGCTTTCTTT
CSARWVHTEAFF
>TRBJ2-7|TRBD2|TRBV6-5|few
TGTGCCAGCAGTTATCAAACCGGGACTAGCGGGAGGAGGTACGAGCAGTACTTC
CASSYQTGTSGRRYEQYF
>TRBJ2-1|.|TRBV6-2/TRBV6-3|few
TGTGCCAGCAGTTACTTAAGTGGGAGCGATGAGCAGTTCTTC
CASSYLSGSDEQFF
>TRBJ2-1|TRBD2|TRBV7-9|many
TGTGCCAGCAGCTTAGCACTGGCGGGAGGGCAGTTCTTC
CASSLALAGGQFF
>TRBJ1-1|TRBD1|TRBV15|few
TGTGCCACCAGCAGAGCGGGGACAGGGAACACTGAAGCTTTCTTT
CATSRAGTGNTEAFF
>TRBJ1-2|TRBD1|TRBV5-1|few
TGCGCCAGCAGCCCGTTAGGGACAGAAGCTAACTATGGCTACACCTTC
CASSPLGTEANYGYTF
>TRBJ2-5|TRBD1|TRBV3-1|many
TGTGCCAGCAGCCAAGAAGGACAGGTAGAGGAGACCCAGTACTTC
CASSQEGQVEETQYF
>TRBJ1-3|.|TRBV7-9|many
TGTGCCAGCAGTAGGGGAGCTGGAAACACCATATATTTT
CASSRGAGNTIYF
>TRBJ2-5|TRBD2|TRBV4-3|.
TGCGCCAGCAGCCAAGATGCCCTAGCGGAAGAGACCCAGTACTTC
CASSQDALAEETQYF
>TRBJ2-3|TRBD2|TRBV6-6|many
TGTGCCAGCAGTTACGGACTAGCGGGAGGGGGCACGGCAGATACGCAGTATTTT
CASSYGLAGGGTADTQYF
>TRBJ1-1|.|TRBV9|many
TGTGCCAGCAGCGCCAAGCAGGGTGAAGCTTTCTTT
CASSAKQGEAFF
>TRBJ2-3|.|TRBV2|many
TGTGCCAGCATCGCAGGCGGGTCAAGCACAGATACGCAGTATTTT
CASIAGGSSTDTQYF
>TRBJ2-3|.|TRBV12-3/TRBV12-4|many
TGTGCCAGCACCTCTGGGCCCACAGATACGCAGTATTTT
CASTSGPTDTQYF
>TRBJ1-5|.|TRBV12-3/TRBV12-4|few
TGTGCCAGCAGTGTCGACAGGAGCAATCAGCCCCAGCATTTT
CASSVDRSNQPQHF
>TRBJ2-3|.|TRBV28|once
TGTGACAGCAGTCCGACCAGAGATACGCAGTATTTT
CDSSPTRDTQYF
>TRBJ1-4|.|TRBV30|many
TGTGCCTGGAGCCGGGGTGAAAAACTGTTTTTT
CAWSRGEKLFF
>TRBJ2-4|.|TRBV7-9|many
TGTGCCAGCAGCTTTACGATCAACGGGAACGACATTCAGTACTTC
CASSFTINGNDIQYF
>TRBJ2-2|.|TRBV7-6|.
TGTGCCAGCAGCATCCATTACGGGGAGCTGTTTTTT
CASSIHYGELFF
>TRBJ1-4|.|TRBV7-8|.
TGTGCCAGCAGCTTAGTAGTGGGGAACGCTGAAAAACCGTTTTTT
CASSLVVGNAEKPFF
>TRBJ2-1|.|TRBV4-1|.
TGCGCCAGCAGCCAAAGGGGGGGTGACTACAATGAGCAGTTCTTC
CASSQRGGDYNEQFF
>TRBJ2-4|.|TRBV2|few
TGTGCCAGCAGTGAAAGGATATTATTAGCTGGCTCAAACATTCAGTACTTC
CASSERILLAGSNIQYF
>TRBJ1-5|TRBD1|TRBV6-1|few
TGTGCCAGCAGCCTACAGGGGGGGGTTCAGCCCCAGCATTTT
CASSLQGGVQPQHF
>TRBJ2-3|.|TRBV14|many
TGTGCCAGCAGCCAAGATAAGGCAGATACGCAGTATTTT
CASSQDKADTQYF
>TRBJ2-2|.|TRBV12-3/TRBV12-4|many
TGTGCCAGCAGGGACTCCCTAAGGACCGGGGAGCTGTTTTTT
CASRDSLRTGELFF
>TRBJ1-3|.|TRBV7-9|few
TGTGCCAGCAGCTTAGAGGCGGTAACCATATATTTT
CASSLEAVTIYF
>TRBJ2-1|.|TRBV7-9|once
TGTGCCAGCAGCGAACTGGGACTCGCTCCGTTCTTC
CASSELGLAPFF
>TRBJ2-7|.|TRBV12-3/TRBV12-4|.
TGTGCCAGCAGTTTAGTGTTCGGCGGGACCGGGACGGATTACGAGCAGTACTTC
CASSLVFGGTGTDYEQYF
>TRBJ1-2|.|TRBV19|.
TGTGCCAGTAGTATGGAAGGGGTCGGCTACACCTTC
CASSMEGVGYTF
>TRBJ2-5|.|TRBV5-6|many
TGTGCCAGCAGCTTTTTAGGCTGGCTAGCCCAAGAGACCCAGTACTTC
CASSFLGWLAQETQYF
>TRBJ2-7|TRBD1|TRBV20-1|few
TGCAGTGCTAGACCCTTACCCGGACAGGGGGCCTACGAGCAGTACTTC
CSARPLPGQGAYEQYF
>TRBJ1-2|.|TRBV20-1|many
TGCAGTGCTCGGACTTGGACCGACTATGGCTACACCTTC
CSARTWTDYGYTF
>TRBJ1-1|.|TRBV19|few
TGTGCCAGTAGTATAGGTGCGGGGATGAACACTGAAGCTTTCTTT
CASSIGAGMNTEAFF
>TRBJ1-6|.|TRBV19|.
TGTGCCAGTAGTCCTGGAGGGAATTCACCCCTCCACTTT
CASSPGGNSPLHF
>TRBJ2-7|TRBD2|TRBV7-2|many
TGTGCCAGCAGCTTAGATGGCGGGAGGAGGGGCGAGCAGTACTTC
CASSLDGGRRGEQYF
>TRBJ2-3|.|TRBV11-3|few
TGTGCCAGCAGCTGGGGACTTGATACTAGCACAGATACGCAGTGTTTT
CASSWGLDTSTDTQCF
>TRBJ1-5|.|TRBV28|.
TGTGCCAGCTCCGACGGCGCCCTCCCCCAGCATTTT
CASSDGALPQHF
>TRBJ2-3|.|TRBV30|many
TGTGCCTGGGCTCGGGGGGCCCTCACAGATACGCAGTATTTT
CAWARGALTDTQYF
>TRBJ2-1|.|TRBV7-9|.
TGTGCCAGCAGATTTGCAATAGGGGGCTCCTACAATGAGCAGTTCTTC
CASRFAIGGSYNEQFF
>TRBJ1-6|.|TRBV7-2|few
TGTGCCAGCAGCCCCTACTCCGGGAGCTCCTATAATTCACCCCTCCACTTT
CASSPYSGSSYNSPLHF
>TRBJ2-3|.|TRBV6-9|.
TGTGCCAGCAGTTTTTTAGGGGGTCAAGATACGCAGTATTTT
CASSFLGGQDTQYF
>TRBJ2-5|.|TRBV20-1|many
TGCAGTGCTAGAGTGGGACGTAAACAAGAGACCCAGTACTTC
CSARVGRKQETQYF
>TRBJ2-2|.|TRBV6-7|few
TGTGCCAGCAGTTACTCCAACGACGGGATAGGGGCCTCCGGGGAGCTGTTTTTT
CASSYSNDGIGASGELFF
>TRBJ2-7|.|TRBV5-1|many
TGCGCCAGCAGCTTGGCCAGGGAAGCCTACGAGCAGTACTTC
CASSLAREAYEQYF
>TRBJ2-7|.|TRBV20-1|.
TGCAGTGCTAGAGCCGGGACCGCCCCGGTCGAGCAGTACTTC
CSARAGTAPVEQYF
>TRBJ2-7|.|TRBV28|few
TGTGCCAGCCGAGGGACGGATACCTACGAGCAGTACTTC
CASRGTDTYEQYF
>TRBJ2-1|.|TRBV6-1|many
TGTGCCAGCAGTTATTTATCCGGGAAAACGGACAATGAGCAGTTCTTC
CASSYLSGKTDNEQFF
>TRBJ2-4|TRBD2|TRBV27|many
TGTGCCAGCAGTTCCCCGCGACTAGCGGGGGACATTCAGTACTTC
CASSSPRLAGDIQYF